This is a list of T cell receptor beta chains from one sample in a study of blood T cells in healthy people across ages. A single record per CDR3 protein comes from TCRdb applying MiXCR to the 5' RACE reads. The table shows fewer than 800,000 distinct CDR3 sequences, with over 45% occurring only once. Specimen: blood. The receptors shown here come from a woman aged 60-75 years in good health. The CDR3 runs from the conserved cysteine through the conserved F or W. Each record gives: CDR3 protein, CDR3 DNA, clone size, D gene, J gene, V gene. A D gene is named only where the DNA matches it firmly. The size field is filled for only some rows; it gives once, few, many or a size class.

CASRSWLGNYGYTF	TGTGCCAGCAGGTCGTGGTTAGGTAACTATGGCTACACCTTC	-	-	TRBJ1-2	TRBV5-6
CASRIVQEETQYF	TGTGCCAGCAGGATCGTCCAGGAAGAGACCCAGTACTTC	-	-	TRBJ2-5	TRBV2
CASTQGGNSPLHF	TGTGCCAGCACACAGGGTGGTAATTCACCCCTCCACTTT	-	-	TRBJ1-6	TRBV10-3
CASSSDRFNEQFF	TGTGCCAGCAGTTCGGACAGGTTCAATGAGCAGTTCTTC	-	TRBD1	TRBJ2-1	TRBV27
CASSEAWRQYF	TGTGCCAGCAGTGAGGCCTGGAGGCAGTACTTC	once	-	TRBJ2-7	TRBV2
CSDEGQGPYGYTF	TGCAGCGACGAAGGACAGGGCCCCTATGGCTACACCTTC	-	TRBD1	TRBJ1-2	TRBV29-1
CASSWRGRASYNEQYF	TGTGCCAGCAGCTGGCGCGGGAGGGCCTCCTACAATGAGCAGTACTTC	-	TRBD2	TRBJ2-7	TRBV7-2
CANSDILAAPYEQYF	TGTGCCAACAGCGATATTCTCGCCGCGCCCTACGAGCAGTACTTC	-	-	TRBJ2-7	TRBV7-9
CAWSVQSDTGWGTQYF	TGTGCCTGGAGTGTTCAGTCAGACACGGGTTGGGGGACCCAGTACTTC	few	-	TRBJ2-5	TRBV30
CASRPGDRLNYGYTF	TGTGCCAGCAGGCCTGGGGACAGATTGAACTATGGCTACACCTTC	-	TRBD1	TRBJ1-2	TRBV3-1
CASSYGGLAGAEQYF	TGTGCCAGCAGTTACGGGGGACTAGCGGGAGCCGAGCAGTACTTC	-	TRBD2	TRBJ2-7	TRBV6-2/TRBV6-3
CATSNRLVGSYEQYF	TGTGCCACCAGCAACAGACTAGTTGGGTCCTACGAGCAGTACTTC	few	-	TRBJ2-7	TRBV15
CASSAPSAYEQYF	TGTGCCAGCAGCGCTCCCTCCGCCTACGAGCAGTACTTC	-	-	TRBJ2-7	TRBV7-2
CASSLDGSEQYF	TGTGCCAGCAGCCTGGACGGGAGCGAGCAGTACTTC	few	-	TRBJ2-7	TRBV7-3
CASSPSGTSTDTQYF	TGTGCCAGCAGCCCTAGCGGAACTAGCACAGATACGCAGTATTTT	-	TRBD2	TRBJ2-3	TRBV3-1
CSVGADQASREQYF	TGCAGCGTTGGGGCGGATCAAGCGTCTCGCGAGCAGTACTTC	many	-	TRBJ2-7	TRBV29-1
CASSFGSGDRGYEQYF	TGTGCCAGCAGTTTCGGGTCAGGGGACAGGGGTTACGAGCAGTACTTC	-	TRBD1	TRBJ2-7	TRBV7-9
CASSLRTASSYEQYF	TGCGCCAGCAGCTTACGGACAGCCTCATCCTACGAGCAGTACTTC	once	-	TRBJ2-7	TRBV5-1
CASSSLAAIYNEQFF	TGTGCCAGCAGCTCGCTAGCGGCCATCTACAATGAGCAGTTCTTC	-	TRBD2	TRBJ2-1	TRBV5-6
CASSLAGGDPYEQYF	TGTGCCAGCAGCTTAGCTGGAGGGGACCCCTACGAGCAGTACTTC	many	-	TRBJ2-7	TRBV7-2
CSARDQTVAGGETQYF	TGCAGTGCTAGAGATCAGACGGTAGCGGGAGGCGAGACCCAGTACTTC	-	TRBD2	TRBJ2-5	TRBV20-1
CSASPGQGRNGYTF	TGCAGTGCTAGCCCGGGACAGGGGAGGAATGGCTACACCTTC	-	TRBD1	TRBJ1-2	TRBV20-1
CASRTPVMGQVLYTF	TGTGCCAGCAGGACCCCCGTTATGGGACAGGTACTCTACACCTTC	-	TRBD1	TRBJ1-2	TRBV6-2/TRBV6-3
CSASRTGGFWEQYF	TGCAGCGCGTCTCGGACAGGGGGCTTTTGGGAGCAGTACTTC	-	TRBD1	TRBJ2-7	TRBV29-1
CASSPQASSFYEQYF	TGTGCCAGCAGCCCCCAGGCTTCAAGTTTCTACGAGCAGTACTTC	many	-	TRBJ2-7	TRBV7-2
CASSFAPTGTYEQYF	TGTGCCAGCAGCTTCGCTCCGACAGGGACCTACGAGCAGTACTTC	-	TRBD1	TRBJ2-7	TRBV11-2
CASSGTGAQETQYF	TGCGCCAGCAGCGGCACAGGGGCCCAAGAGACCCAGTACTTC	-	TRBD1	TRBJ2-5	TRBV5-1
CAATGAGANVLTF	TGTGCCGCCACAGGGGCTGGGGCCAACGTCCTGACTTTC	-	TRBD1	TRBJ2-6	TRBV10-3
CASYLGPQETQYF	TGCGCCAGTTACCTCGGGCCTCAAGAGACCCAGTACTTC	few	-	TRBJ2-5	TRBV5-1
CASSASGQGVKNEQYF	TGTGCCAGCAGTGCGTCGGGACAGGGTGTGAAGAACGAGCAGTACTTC	-	TRBD1	TRBJ2-7	TRBV28
CASRSLSAGTHEQYF	TGTGCCAGCAGGTCTTTATCTGCAGGGACCCACGAGCAGTACTTC	-	-	TRBJ2-7	TRBV27
CASSQPTSGIRDEQFF	TGTGCCAGCAGCCAACCCACTAGCGGGATTAGGGATGAGCAGTTCTTC	few	TRBD2	TRBJ2-1	TRBV4-2
CASNQTSIVNEQYF	TGTGCCAGCAACCAGACTAGTATCGTCAATGAGCAGTACTTC	once	-	TRBJ2-7	TRBV12-3/TRBV12-4
CASSHNRRGFF	TGTGCCAGCAGCCACAACAGGCGGGGGTTCTTC	-	-	TRBJ2-1	TRBV4-2
CRIPKDSSNYGYTF	TGCAGAATCCCAAAGGACAGCAGTAACTATGGCTACACCTTC	-	-	TRBJ1-2	TRBV20-1
CASGPGASGSTDTQYF	TGTGCCAGCGGGCCGGGGGCTAGCGGTTCCACAGATACGCAGTATTTT	-	-	TRBJ2-3	TRBV7-2
CAPTGSRNSTYNEQFF	TGTGCCCCCACGGGCTCCCGGAACAGTACCTACAATGAGCAGTTCTTC	-	-	TRBJ2-1	TRBV12-3/TRBV12-4
CSARGGGRSSPEQYF	TGCAGTGCTAGGGGGGGAGGGAGGTCCTCTCCCGAGCAGTACTTC	once	TRBD2	TRBJ2-7	TRBV20-1
CAIPRTGSSGANVLTF	TGTGCCATCCCTCGGACGGGGAGCTCTGGGGCCAACGTCCTGACTTTC	few	-	TRBJ2-6	TRBV6-1
CSARDSRGSYEQYF	TGCAGTGCTAGAGATAGCAGAGGGAGCTACGAGCAGTACTTC	-	-	TRBJ2-7	TRBV20-1
CASSTGQVYGYTF	TGTGCCAGCAGCACCGGACAGGTCTATGGCTACACCTTC	-	TRBD1	TRBJ1-2	TRBV5-5
CSAPRQRLNSPLHF	TGCAGTGCCCCCCGACAGAGGTTGAATTCACCCCTCCACTTT	-	-	TRBJ1-6	TRBV20-1